The next 19 T cell receptor beta chains were all read from a single sample in a study of patients and donors after allogeneic stem cell transplantation (dated by TCRdb to between 2020 and 2021). Libraries were prepared through RT-PCR. Sequencer: NextSeq 550. TCRdb cleaned the public reads at Q25 with fastp, built clones with MiXCR and kept in-frame beta chains. A single entry per CDR3 protein holds the most common genes and DNA from its merged rows. Present in this sample are about 90,000 distinct CDR3 sequences, 45% to 50% of which were seen just once. Together, the top ten hold 60% to 65% of the sample. The sample was blood, either unsorted or a sorted T cell fraction (not recorded which). The receptor set was obtained from a human donor who was either an allogeneic HSCT recipient or a stem cell or donor lymphocyte infusion donor (not recorded which). It is not recorded whose cells these are; they may come from a transplant donor.

The chain joins TRBV28 to TRBJ2-1; 8 bases agree with TRBD2. V lost 3 bases and J lost 4; bases outside the gene matches: 5. CDR1 MDHEN and CDR2 SYDVKM come from the germline V gene. The CDR3 extends over 15 amino acids. The DNA of the CDR3 is TGTGCCAGCAGTTTGAGGCGGGAGGCTTACAATGAGCAGTTCTTC. It encodes CASSLRREAYNEQFF.

This clonotype showed up just a few times. J is TRBJ1-5 and V is TRBV4-3, with D perhaps TRBD1 (5 bases). The CDR3 has 16 residues. The V and J ends lost 3 bases and 1 base respectively, with 13 bases between them. Germline V lookup: CDR1 LGHNA, CDR2 YSLEER. CDR3 in amino acids: CASSHPKGFSNQPQHF. The CDR3 DNA sequence: TGCGCCAGCAGCCACCCAAAGGGGTTCAGCAATCAGCCCCAGCATTTT.

The gene calls are TRBV7-9 and TRBJ1-3; D may be TRBD1 (5 bases). V shed 1 base and J shed 3 bases, with 13 bases lying between them. Germline CDR1 is SEHNR and CDR2 is FQNEAQ (reference sequence). The CDR3 consists of 16 residues. In DNA, the CDR3 is TGTGCCAGCAGCTTAGTTCGGGGACTTGGTGGAAACACCATATATTTT. Protein product: CASSLVRGLGGNTIYF.

The gene calls are TRBV19 and TRBJ1-1; D ambiguous. The germline CDR1 and CDR2 sequences are LNHDA and SQIVND (reference sequence). V lost 9 bases and J lost 2, with 7 bases in between. This CDR3 is built from 11 residues. CDR3 nucleotides: TGTGCCAGCGTTTTCAACACTGAAGCTTTCTTT. This codes for CASVFNTEAFF.

The genes are TRBV25-1 and TRBJ1-3; D is uncertain. This CDR3 is built from 16 residues. Trimming pared 0 bases from V and 0 bases from J, leaving 9 bases between. CDR1 is MGHDK and CDR2 is SYGVNS in the germline V gene. CDR3 nucleotide sequence: TGTGCCAGCAGTGAATATCCGCAGCTCTCTGGAAACACCATATATTTT. This sequence encodes CASSEYPQLSGNTIYF.

This chain connects TRBV12-3 or TRBV12-4 to TRBJ1-1; TRBD1 matches 8 bases. With 6 bases clipped from V and 10 bases from J, the junction kept 13 bases outside the gene matches. The CDR3 sequence is 14 residues long. As DNA, the CDR3 is TGTGCCAGCAGCCCAAGACAGGGGAGCGGAGTAGCTTTCTTT. Protein sequence: CASSPRQGSGVAFF.

This clonotype was found a few times. The gene calls are TRBV20-1 and TRBJ1-4; D unresolved. The CDR3 loop spans 15 amino acids. CDR1 and CDR2 (germline): DFQATT, SNEGSKA (reference sequence). Trimming pared 3 bases from V and 0 bases from J, leaving 11 bases between. The CDR3 DNA reads as TGCAGTGCTAGCCCCATGGAGGCAACTAATGAAAAACTGTTTTTT. This gives the protein CSASPMEATNEKLFF.

The chain joins TRBV2 to TRBJ1-2; weak D call: TRBD1 (5 bases). The CDR3 is 14 residues long. The V gene's germline CDR1 is SNHLY and CDR2 FYNNEI. Trimming cost V 11 bases and J 0 bases, with 16 bases left between them. CDR3 protein: CASTRGLSNYGYTF. CDR3 sequence (DNA): TGTGCCTCCACAAGGGGACTCTCTAACTATGGCTACACCTTC.

The CDR3 loop reads CASSLQQGRITEAFF. DNA of the CDR3: TGTGCCAGCAGTCTACAACAGGGACGCATCACTGAAGCTTTCTTT. The chain combines TRBV27 with TRBJ1-1; weak D call: TRBD1 (6 bases). Per the germline V gene, CDR1 is MNHEY and CDR2 is SMNVEV (reference sequence). V was shortened by 5 bases and J by 4 bases, with 17 bases between the two germline ends. CDR3 length: 15 residues.

In regard to this clonotype: The junction differs from germline at one of its ends, possibly a read error. V is TRBV20-1 and J is TRBJ1-3; perhaps TRBD1 as D (5 bases). Germline CDR1 is DFQATT and CDR2 is SNEGSKA (reference sequence). This CDR3 comprises 15 residues. The CDR3 region is CSALQDTTSGNPIYF. The CDR3 coding sequence is TGCAGTGCGTTACAGGACACAACATCTGGAAACCCCATATATTTT.

This sequence joins TRBV29-1 and TRBJ1-1; weak D call: TRBD1 (6 bases). The CDR3 runs 11 residues. The germline V gene encodes CDR1 SQVTM and CDR2 ANQGSEA. V lost 7 bases to trimming and J lost 5 bases, with 11 bases between them. CDR3 DNA: TGCAGCGCTGGAAGGGGGACTGAAGCTTTCTTT. Translating gives CSAGRGTEAFF.

The rearrangement joins TRBV12-3 or TRBV12-4 to TRBJ1-2, with no clear D. The CDR3 loop spans 14 amino acids. V was trimmed by 6 bases and J by 2 bases, leaving 13 bases between them. In DNA form, the CDR3 reads TGTGCCAGCAGCGCTAAAAGGCTGAACTATGGCTACACCTTC. This sequence encodes CASSAKRLNYGYTF.

The table lists this clonotype with a few counts. This chain connects TRBV2 to TRBJ1-1; D is perhaps TRBD1 (6 bases). Trimming stripped 3 bases from V and 4 bases from J, with 9 bases between. This CDR3 contains 13 residues. Germline V lookup: CDR1 SNHLY, CDR2 FYNNEI. In DNA form, the CDR3 reads TGTGCCAGCAGTGATAGCAGGGGCACTGAAGCTTTCTTT. Translation gives CASSDSRGTEAFF.

A few counts support this clonotype. The CDR3 DNA reads TGTGCCAGCAGACCGGGACAGGGGTATCAGCCCCAGCATTTT. The encoded protein is CASRPGQGYQPQHF. V gene TRBV12-3 or TRBV12-4 combines with J gene TRBJ1-5; 10 nucleotides agree with TRBD1. The CDR3 loop spans 14 amino acids. J was trimmed by 5 bases and V by 6 bases; bases with no gene match: 4.

The chain links TRBV6-5 to TRBJ1-2, with D maybe TRBD1 (5 bases). Germline CDR1 is MNHEY and CDR2 is SVGAGI. The CDR3 length is 14 residues. V was clipped by 1 base and J by 6 bases, with 12 bases between them. The CDR3 region is CASSYFPRTNGYTF. CDR3 nucleotide sequence: TGTGCCAGCAGTTACTTCCCTAGGACAAATGGCTACACCTTC.

J is TRBJ1-4 and V is TRBV12-3 or TRBV12-4; D gene unclear. The CDR3 loop spans 14 amino acids. V lost 4 bases, J lost 8 bases, and 14 bases lay in between. Here the CDR3 DNA reads TGTGCCAGCAGTTCCAATAATTGGAACGAAAAACTGTTTTTT. The encoded protein is CASSSNNWNEKLFF.

The CDR3 sequence: CASSFGISYEQYF. The CDR3 region has the DNA TGTGCCAGCAGCTTTGGGATCTCCTACGAGCAGTACTTC. This chain uses TRBV11-1 with TRBJ2-7; D remains unclear. This CDR3 contains 13 residues. V was pared by 3 bases and J by 0 bases, with 6 bases between. Per germline, CDR1 SGHAT and CDR2 FQDESV (reference sequence).

The rearrangement links TRBV7-3 to TRBJ1-1, with D tentatively TRBD1 (5 bases). Trimming pared 5 bases from V and 8 bases from J, leaving 18 bases between. The CDR3 spans 14 residues. CDR1 is SGHTA, CDR2 FQGTGA, per germline. In DNA form, the CDR3 reads TGTGCCAGCAGCCAAGATCTCGGGGGACGCGAAGCTTTCTTT. It specifies CASSQDLGGREAFF.

The rearrangement uses TRBV10-3 and TRBJ1-3; maybe TRBD1 (5 bases). The V end lost 10 bases, the J end lost 2 bases, and 12 bases lay between the germline ends. The CDR3 spans 13 residues. CDR1 and CDR2 (germline): ENHRY, SYGVKD. CDR3 DNA: TGTGCCACCGCCGGGACGCCTGGAAACACCATATATTTT. Encoded protein: CATAGTPGNTIYF.